The T cell receptor (beta chain) described here comes from a study of TIL therapy for anti-PD-1-resistant metastatic lung cancer. Time point in this sample: pre-treatment sample, taken before nivolumab and TIL therapy. Adults with stage 4 NSCLC were enrolled in a phase I trial. Germline V lookup: CDR1 LGHNA, CDR2 YSLEER. Trimming left V 0 bases short and J 0 bases short, with 12 bases between. The CDR3 spans 17 residues. Sequencing used immunoSEQ v3. Some clones are missing from TCRdb's copy, which holds only in-frame ones; the method was immunoSEQ multiplex PCR. The table has 40,000 to 60,000 clones, 65% to 80% seen once.

The receptor was derived from a woman between 30 and 85 years old with non-small cell lung cancer. The sample here was blood, taken at baseline. V is TRBV4-3 and J is TRBJ2-1; maybe TRBD2 (5 bases). The CDR3: CASSQDLTGFSYNEQFF. CDR3 nucleotides: TGCGCCAGCAGCCAAGATTTAACGGGGTTCTCCTACAATGAGCAGTTCTTC.